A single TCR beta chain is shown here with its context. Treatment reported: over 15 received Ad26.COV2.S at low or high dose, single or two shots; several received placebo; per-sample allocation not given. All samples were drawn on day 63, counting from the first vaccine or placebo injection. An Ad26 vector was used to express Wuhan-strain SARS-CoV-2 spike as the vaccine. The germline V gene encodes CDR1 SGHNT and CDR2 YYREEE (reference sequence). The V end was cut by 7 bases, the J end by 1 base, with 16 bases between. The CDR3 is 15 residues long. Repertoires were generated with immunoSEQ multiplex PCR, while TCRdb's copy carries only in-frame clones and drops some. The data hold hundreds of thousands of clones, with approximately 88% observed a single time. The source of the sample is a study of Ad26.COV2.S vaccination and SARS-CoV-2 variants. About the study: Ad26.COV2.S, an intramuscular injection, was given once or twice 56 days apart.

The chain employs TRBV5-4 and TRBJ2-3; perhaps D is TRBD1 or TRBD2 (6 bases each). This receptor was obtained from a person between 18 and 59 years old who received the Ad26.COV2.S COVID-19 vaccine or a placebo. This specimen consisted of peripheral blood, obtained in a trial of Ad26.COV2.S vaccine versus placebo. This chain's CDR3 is CASSPRGVRTDTQYF. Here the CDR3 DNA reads TGTGCCAGCTCCCCTAGGGGGGTCCGCACAGATACGCAGTATTTT.